The present entry profiles one T cell receptor (beta chain) with its context. Antigen: not known. There are 16 residues in the CDR3. The V end lost 3 bases, the J end lost 4 bases, and 16 bases lay between the germline ends. CDR1 SGHAT and CDR2 FQNNGV come from the germline V gene. This entry is derived from a study of T cell responses to AZD1222 COVID-19 vaccine. The overall study: Pooling of second doses given at about 4 or about 12 weeks was done. Regarding the study as a whole: Baseline serology detected seropositivity in only six or seven AZD1222 recipients. A mostly white British donor set with more females was recruited, and clonal diversity was possibly underestimated.

Profiling relied on immunoSEQ multiplex PCR, and the TCRdb table lists in-frame clones only, not all of them. In the table there are some 91,000 clones, 89% of which are singletons. Sequenced material: peripheral blood, taken on day 0 of AZD1222 vaccination. This sequence joins TRBV11-2 and TRBJ1-3; TRBD1 is a possible D gene (5 bases). This sequence originates from an adult in good health. CDR3 amino acids: CASSFGAGKLGNTIYF. The CDR3 DNA is TGTGCCAGCAGCTTTGGGGCAGGGAAGTTAGGAAACACCATATATTTT.